A few counts support the clone carrying this TCR beta chain. As yet, its antigen is unknown. Profiling relied on immunoSEQ multiplex PCR, and the TCRdb table lists in-frame clones only, not all of them. Here the sample spans around 28,000 clones, roughly four fifths being singletons. This record belongs to a study of early stage breast cancer tumors. Study-level points and caveats: Tumors had approximately 2.7-fold higher T cell density and higher clonality than adjacent normal breast tissue. Bulk DNA sequencing of unsorted cells missed chain pairing and markers.

V lost 5 bases to trimming and J lost 4 bases; unmatched junction nucleotides: 13. Germline values: CDR1 SGHAT, CDR2 FQNNGV. CDR3 length: 16 amino acids. Sequenced material: breast tumor tissue. The chain is built from TRBV11-2 and TRBJ2-7; 8 bases align to TRBD1. This clonotype originated in a person aged 25 to 40 with breast cancer. CDR3 sequence reads: CASSEDQGASLYEQYF. The CDR3 bases are TGTGCCAGCAGCGAGGACCAGGGGGCCTCATTATACGAGCAGTACTTC.